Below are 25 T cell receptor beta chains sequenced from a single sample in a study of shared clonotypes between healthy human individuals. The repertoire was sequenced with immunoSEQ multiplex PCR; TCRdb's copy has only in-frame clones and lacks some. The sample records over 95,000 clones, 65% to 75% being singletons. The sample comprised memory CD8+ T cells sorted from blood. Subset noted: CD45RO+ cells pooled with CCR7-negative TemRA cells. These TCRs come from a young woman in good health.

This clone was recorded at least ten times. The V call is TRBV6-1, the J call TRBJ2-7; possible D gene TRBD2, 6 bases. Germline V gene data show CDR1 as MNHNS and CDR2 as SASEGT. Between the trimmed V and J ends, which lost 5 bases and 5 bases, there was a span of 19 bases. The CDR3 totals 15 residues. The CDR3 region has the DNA TGTGCCAGCAGTACTCGGGACTCTCATGGCCACGAGCAGTACTTC. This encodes CASSTRDSHGHEQYF.

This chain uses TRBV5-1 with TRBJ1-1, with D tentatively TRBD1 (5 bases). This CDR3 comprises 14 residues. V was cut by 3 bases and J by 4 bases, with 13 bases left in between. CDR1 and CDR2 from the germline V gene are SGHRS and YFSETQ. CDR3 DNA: TGCGCCAGCAGCTCTGGGGGTAGGAGCACTGAAGCTTTCTTT. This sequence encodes CASSSGGRSTEAFF.

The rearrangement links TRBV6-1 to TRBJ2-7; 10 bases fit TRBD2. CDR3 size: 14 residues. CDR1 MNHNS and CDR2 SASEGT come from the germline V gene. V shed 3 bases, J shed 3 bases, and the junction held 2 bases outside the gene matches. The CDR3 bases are TGTGCCAGCAGTGATTTAGCGGGAGGCTACGAGCAGTACTTC. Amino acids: CASSDLAGGYEQYF.

In DNA form, the CDR3 reads TGTGCCAGCAGTGAATCCGGCTACGAGCAGTACTTC. Translation gives CASSESGYEQYF. J is TRBJ2-7 and V is TRBV28; D unclear. The CDR3 has 12 residues. The germline V gene has CDR1 MDHEN and CDR2 SYDVKM. V was cut by 5 bases and J by 3 bases, with 8 bases left in between.

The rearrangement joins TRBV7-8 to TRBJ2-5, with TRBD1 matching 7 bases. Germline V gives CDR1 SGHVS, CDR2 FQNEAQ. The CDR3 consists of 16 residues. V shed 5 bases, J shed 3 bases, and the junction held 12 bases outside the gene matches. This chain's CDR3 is CASSQTYRGPEETQYF. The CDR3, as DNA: TGTGCCAGCAGCCAAACTTACAGGGGCCCAGAAGAGACCCAGTACTTC.

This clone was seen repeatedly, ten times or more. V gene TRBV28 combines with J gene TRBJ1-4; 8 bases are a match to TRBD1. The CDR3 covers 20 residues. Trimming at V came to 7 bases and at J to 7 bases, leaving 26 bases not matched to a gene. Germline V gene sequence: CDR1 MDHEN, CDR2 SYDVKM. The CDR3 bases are TGTGCCAGCATCCCCGGCTGGGGGACAGGAAGTCACAGTTCCGGTGAAAAACTGTTTTTT. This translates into CASIPGWGTGSHSSGEKLFF.

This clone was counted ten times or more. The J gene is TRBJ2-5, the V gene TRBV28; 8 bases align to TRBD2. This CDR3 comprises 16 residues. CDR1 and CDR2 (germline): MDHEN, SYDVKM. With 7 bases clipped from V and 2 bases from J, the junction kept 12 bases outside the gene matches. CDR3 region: CASTLLLTGGQETQYF. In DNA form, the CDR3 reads TGTGCCAGCACCCTCCTCTTAACGGGAGGGCAAGAGACCCAGTACTTC. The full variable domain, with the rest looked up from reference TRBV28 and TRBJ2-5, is DVKVTQSSRYLVKRTGEKVFLECVQDMDHENMFWYRQDPGLGLRLIYFSYDVKMKEKGDIPEGYSVSREKKERFSLILESASTNQTSMYLCASTLLLTGGQETQYFGPGTRLLVL.

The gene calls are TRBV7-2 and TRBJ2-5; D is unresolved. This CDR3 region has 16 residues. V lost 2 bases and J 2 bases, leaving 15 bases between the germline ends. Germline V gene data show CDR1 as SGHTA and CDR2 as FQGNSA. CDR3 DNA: TGTGCCAGCAGCTTAAGGTCCGGTACGAGACAAGAGACCCAGTACTTC. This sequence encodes CASSLRSGTRQETQYF.

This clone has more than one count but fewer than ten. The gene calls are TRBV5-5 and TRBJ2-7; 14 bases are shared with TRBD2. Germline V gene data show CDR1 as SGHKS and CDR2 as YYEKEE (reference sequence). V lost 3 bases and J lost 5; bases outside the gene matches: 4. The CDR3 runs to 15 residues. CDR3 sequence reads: CASSWGLAGVNEQYF. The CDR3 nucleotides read TGTGCCAGCAGCTGGGGACTAGCGGGAGTAAACGAGCAGTACTTC.

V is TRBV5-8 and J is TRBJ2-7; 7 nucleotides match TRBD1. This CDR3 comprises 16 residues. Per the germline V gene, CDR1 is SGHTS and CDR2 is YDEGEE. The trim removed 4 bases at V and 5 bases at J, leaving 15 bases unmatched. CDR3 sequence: CASSPGRGGRRNEQYF. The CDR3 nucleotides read TGTGCCAGCAGCCCCGGTCGAGGGGGCAGGCGGAACGAGCAGTACTTC. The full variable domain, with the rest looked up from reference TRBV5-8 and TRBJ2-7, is EAGVTQSPTHLIKTRGQQATLRCSPISGHTSVYWYQQALGLGLQFLLWYDEGEERNRGNFPPRFSGRQFPNYSSELNVNALELEDSALYLCASSPGRGGRRNEQYFGPGTRLTVT.

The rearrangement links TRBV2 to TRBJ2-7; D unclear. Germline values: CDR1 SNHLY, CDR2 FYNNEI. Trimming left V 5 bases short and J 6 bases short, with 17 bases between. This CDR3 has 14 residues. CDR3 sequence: CASSLETMAIEQYF. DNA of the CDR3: TGTGCCAGCAGTCTTGAGACCATGGCCATCGAGCAGTACTTC. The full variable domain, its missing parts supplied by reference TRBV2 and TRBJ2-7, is EPEVTQTPSHQVTQMGQEVILRCVPISNHLYFYWYRQILGQKVEFLVSFYNNEISEKSEIFDDQFSVERPDGSNFTLKIRSTKLEDSAMYFCASSLETMAIEQYFGPGTRLTVT.

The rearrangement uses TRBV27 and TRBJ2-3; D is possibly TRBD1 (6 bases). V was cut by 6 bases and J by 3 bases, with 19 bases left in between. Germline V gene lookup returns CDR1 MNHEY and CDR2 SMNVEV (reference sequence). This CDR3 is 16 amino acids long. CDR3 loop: CASRLKRGGLTDTQYF. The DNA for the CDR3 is TGTGCCAGCAGACTCAAGAGAGGGGGTTTGACAGATACGCAGTATTTT.

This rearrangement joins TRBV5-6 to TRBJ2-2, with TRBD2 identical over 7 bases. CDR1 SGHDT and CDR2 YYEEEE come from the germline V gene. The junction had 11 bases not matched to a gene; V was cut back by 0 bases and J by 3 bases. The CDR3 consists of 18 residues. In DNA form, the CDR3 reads TGTGCCAGCAGCTTGGGACTAGCCCGATTTTTGGACACCGGGGAGCTGTTTTTT. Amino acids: CASSLGLARFLDTGELFF.

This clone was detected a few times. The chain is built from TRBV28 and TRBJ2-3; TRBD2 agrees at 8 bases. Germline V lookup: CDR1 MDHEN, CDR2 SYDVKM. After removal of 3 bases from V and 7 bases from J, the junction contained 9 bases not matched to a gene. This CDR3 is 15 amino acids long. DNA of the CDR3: TGTGCCAGCAGTTTGGCCCGGGGGGGCGCAAATACGCAGTATTTT. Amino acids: CASSLARGGANTQYF.

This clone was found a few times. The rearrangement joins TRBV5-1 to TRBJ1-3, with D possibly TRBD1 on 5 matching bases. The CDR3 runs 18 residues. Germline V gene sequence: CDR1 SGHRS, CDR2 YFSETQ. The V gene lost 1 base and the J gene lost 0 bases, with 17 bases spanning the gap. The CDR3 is CASSLSDRRTSSGNTIYF. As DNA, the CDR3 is TGCGCCAGCAGCTTGTCCGACAGACGGACCAGCTCTGGAAACACCATATATTTT.

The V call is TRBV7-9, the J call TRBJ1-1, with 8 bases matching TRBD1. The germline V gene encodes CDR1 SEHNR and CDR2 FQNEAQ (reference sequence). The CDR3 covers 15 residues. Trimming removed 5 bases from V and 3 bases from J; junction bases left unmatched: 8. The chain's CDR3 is CASSPKDREDTEAFF. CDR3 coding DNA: TGTGCCAGCAGCCCTAAGGACAGGGAGGACACTGAAGCTTTCTTT.

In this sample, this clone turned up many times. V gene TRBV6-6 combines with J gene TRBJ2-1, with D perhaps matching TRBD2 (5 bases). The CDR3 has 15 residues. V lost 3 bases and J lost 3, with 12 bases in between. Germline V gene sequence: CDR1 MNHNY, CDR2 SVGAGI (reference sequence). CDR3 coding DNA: TGTGCCAGCAGTTATATCGCGGGCCTCTACAATGAGCAGTTCTTC. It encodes CASSYIAGLYNEQFF.

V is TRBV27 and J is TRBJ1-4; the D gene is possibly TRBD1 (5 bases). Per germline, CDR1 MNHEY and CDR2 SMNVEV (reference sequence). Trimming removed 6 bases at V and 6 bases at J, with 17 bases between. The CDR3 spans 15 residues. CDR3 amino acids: CASSHEGLAYEKLFF. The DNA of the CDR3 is TGTGCCAGCAGCCATGAGGGGCTAGCGTATGAAAAACTGTTTTTT.

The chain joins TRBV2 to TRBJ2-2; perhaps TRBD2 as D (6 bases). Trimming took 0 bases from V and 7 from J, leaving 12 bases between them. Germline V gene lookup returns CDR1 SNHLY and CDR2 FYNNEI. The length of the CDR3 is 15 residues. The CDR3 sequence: CASSEAPGEDGELFF. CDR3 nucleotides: TGTGCCAGCAGTGAAGCGCCCGGGGAGGACGGGGAGCTGTTTTTT.

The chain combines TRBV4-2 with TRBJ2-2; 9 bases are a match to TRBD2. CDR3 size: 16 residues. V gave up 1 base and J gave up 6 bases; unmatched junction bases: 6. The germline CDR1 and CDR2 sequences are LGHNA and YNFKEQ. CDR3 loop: CASSQGGSGRAGELFF. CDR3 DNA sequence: TGTGCCAGCAGCCAAGGTGGTAGCGGGAGAGCCGGGGAGCTGTTTTTT.

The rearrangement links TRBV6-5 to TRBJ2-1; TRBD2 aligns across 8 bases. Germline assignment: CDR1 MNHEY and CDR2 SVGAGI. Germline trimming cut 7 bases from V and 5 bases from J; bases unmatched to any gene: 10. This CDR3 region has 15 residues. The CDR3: CASKVPTGGHNEQFF. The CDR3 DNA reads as TGTGCCAGCAAAGTCCCCACGGGAGGGCACAATGAGCAGTTCTTC.

CDR3 coding DNA: TGTGCCAGCAGTCTTTACAGGGGGGGACCCTACGAGCAGTACTTC. This gives the protein CASSLYRGGPYEQYF. The chain links TRBV28 to TRBJ2-7, with TRBD1 as a possible D gene (8 bases). Per germline, CDR1 MDHEN and CDR2 SYDVKM. The V gene lost 5 bases and the J gene lost 2 bases, with 16 bases spanning the gap. This CDR3 has 15 amino acids.

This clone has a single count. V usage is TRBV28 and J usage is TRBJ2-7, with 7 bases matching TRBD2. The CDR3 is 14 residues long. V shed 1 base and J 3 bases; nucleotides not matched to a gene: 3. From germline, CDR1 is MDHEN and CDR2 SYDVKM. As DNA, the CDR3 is TGTGCCAGCAGTTTATCAGCGGGACTCTACGAGCAGTACTTC. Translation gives CASSLSAGLYEQYF.

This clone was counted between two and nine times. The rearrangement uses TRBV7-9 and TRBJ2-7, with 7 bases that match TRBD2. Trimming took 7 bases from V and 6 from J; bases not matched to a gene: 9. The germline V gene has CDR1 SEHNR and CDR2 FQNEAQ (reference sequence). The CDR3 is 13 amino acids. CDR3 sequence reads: CASTSLGRGEQYF. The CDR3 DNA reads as TGTGCCAGCACCTCCCTGGGGAGGGGCGAGCAGTACTTC.

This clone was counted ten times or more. CDR3 in amino acids: CATSRSTAGTGLWGAKNIQYF. The CDR3, as DNA: TGTGCCACCAGCAGATCGACCGCCGGGACAGGGTTATGGGGAGCCAAAAACATTCAGTACTTC. The rearrangement joins TRBV15 to TRBJ2-4; 9 positions agree with TRBD1. CDR1 is LNHNV, CDR2 YYDKDF, per germline (reference sequence). This CDR3 spans 21 amino acids. With V trimmed by 2 bases and J by 0 bases, 17 bases remained unmatched.